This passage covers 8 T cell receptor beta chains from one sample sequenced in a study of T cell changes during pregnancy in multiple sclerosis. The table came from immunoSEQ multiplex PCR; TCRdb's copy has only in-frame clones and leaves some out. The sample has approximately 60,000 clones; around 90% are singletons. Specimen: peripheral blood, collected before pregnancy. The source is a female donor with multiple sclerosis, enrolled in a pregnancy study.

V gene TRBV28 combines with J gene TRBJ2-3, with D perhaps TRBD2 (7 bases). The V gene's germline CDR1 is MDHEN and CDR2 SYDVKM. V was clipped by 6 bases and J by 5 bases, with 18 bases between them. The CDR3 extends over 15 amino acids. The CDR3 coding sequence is TGTGCCAGCAGGGTCGGGGGGCGCGTTGAAGATACGCAGTATTTT. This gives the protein CASRVGGRVEDTQYF.

The CDR3 loop reads CASSSDTSNQPQHF. The CDR3 DNA reads as TGTGCCAGCAGCTCGGACACTAGCAATCAGCCCCAGCATTTT. The chain has TRBV7-8 and TRBJ1-5; maybe TRBD1 (5 bases). The length of the CDR3 is 14 residues. The V gene's germline CDR1 is SGHVS and CDR2 FQNEAQ. Trimming shortened V by 4 bases and J by 0 bases, and 7 bases separated the two germline ends.

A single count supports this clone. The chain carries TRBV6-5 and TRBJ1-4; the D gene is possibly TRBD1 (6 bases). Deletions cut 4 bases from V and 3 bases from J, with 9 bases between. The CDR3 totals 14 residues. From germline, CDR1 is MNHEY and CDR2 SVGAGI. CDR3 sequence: CASSFGGANEKLFF. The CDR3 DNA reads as TGTGCCAGCAGTTTTGGGGGCGCTAATGAAAAACTGTTTTTT.

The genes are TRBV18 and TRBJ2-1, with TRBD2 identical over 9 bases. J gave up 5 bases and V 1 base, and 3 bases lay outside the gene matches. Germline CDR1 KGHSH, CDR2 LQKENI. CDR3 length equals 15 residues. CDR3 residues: CASSPQRGVNNEQFF. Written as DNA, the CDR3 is TGTGCCAGCTCACCACAGCGGGGGGTTAACAATGAGCAGTTCTTC.

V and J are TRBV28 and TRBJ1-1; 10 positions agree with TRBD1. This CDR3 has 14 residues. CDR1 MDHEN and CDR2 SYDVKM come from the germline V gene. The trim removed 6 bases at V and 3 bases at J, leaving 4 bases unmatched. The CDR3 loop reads CASSRGTGDTEAFF. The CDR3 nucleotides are TGTGCCAGCAGCCGCGGGACAGGGGACACTGAAGCTTTCTTT.

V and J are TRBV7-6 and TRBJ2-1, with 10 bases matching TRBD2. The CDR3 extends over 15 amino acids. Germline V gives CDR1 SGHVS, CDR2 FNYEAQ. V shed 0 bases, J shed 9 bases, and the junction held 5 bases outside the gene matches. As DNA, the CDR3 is TGTGCCAGCAGCTTAGCGTCCAGCGGGGGGGCTGAGCAGTTCTTC. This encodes CASSLASSGGAEQFF.

DNA of the CDR3: TGTGCCAGCAGTTACAGGCCCATCATGAACACTGAAGCTTTCTTT. It encodes CASSYRPIMNTEAFF. The rearrangement joins TRBV2 to TRBJ1-1, with D tentatively TRBD1 (5 bases). This CDR3 is 15 amino acids long. From germline, CDR1 is SNHLY and CDR2 FYNNEI. V was trimmed by 5 bases and J by 0 bases, leaving 13 bases between them.

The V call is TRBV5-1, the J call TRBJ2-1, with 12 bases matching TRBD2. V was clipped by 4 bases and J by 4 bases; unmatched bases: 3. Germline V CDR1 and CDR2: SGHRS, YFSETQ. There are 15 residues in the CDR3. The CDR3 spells CASSPTSGGYNEQFF. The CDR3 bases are TGCGCCAGCAGCCCAACTAGCGGGGGGTACAATGAGCAGTTCTTC.